The text below deals with one TCR beta chain. The antigen it binds to is not known. Per-nucleotide qualities are absent, and no much larger clonotype sits a single base away. Library method: the immunoSEQ multiplex PCR assay. In the authors' own workflow: A statistical classification framework was built to diagnose cytomegalovirus status from the catalog of TCR beta chain sequences. TCRdb retrieved this table from immuneACCESS and kept in-frame rearrangements only. Not all clones are present; in checked studies, unresolved V genes account for under half, and no reason is known for the remainder. V and J calls plus clone size are reproduced from that table; the DNA served to infer D and trimming. This sample holds tens of thousands of clones; 92% were observed only once. Roughly 5.3% of the sample rests with the top ten. The donors belonged to the validation cohort of 90 to 150 subjects, which was separate from the roughly 680-subject first cohort.

This sample is drawn from a study of cytomegalovirus exposure and HLA in healthy donors (dated by TCRdb to about 2017). Describing the broader study: The 666 repertoires of the first cohort and the 110 or so validation repertoires were produced on the same platform, according to a later analysis. The aim of the study was to test whether cataloging public T cell receptors could identify signatures of past pathogen exposure. In addition to the first cohort of approximately 670 subjects, a separate validation cohort of some 120 different subjects was used. To predict cytomegalovirus infection status, the study combined high-throughput TCR immunosequencing, statistical association of individual TCRs with disease status, and machine learning. Study-wide conclusions, independent of this receptor: The authors suggested that the approach could potentially be generalized to other disease states and immunological phenotypes. The study gave a list of about 160 TCR beta chains associated with cytomegalovirus. Across donors, most TCR sequences were observed very rarely, whereas some public TCRs were present in many individuals. In a later analysis, TCRs clustered in the first cohort were found to also tend to co-occur in the 120 or so validation repertoires, with 90% to 95% of cluster scores above 0. The validation cohort had no HLA typing available for a later analysis, so co-occurrence within that cohort was assessed over all 130 or so repertoires. Three of the identified cytomegalovirus-associated TCR beta chains were confirmed in vitro to be specific for cytomegalovirus antigens. Cytomegalovirus status was reported to be diagnosed by the classifier with high specificity and sensitivity in both the original and validation cohorts.

The source of this sequence is a man between 18 and 29 years old in good health and CMV-seronegative. Specimen: PBMCs.

CDR3 region: CASSVPLSQGAPYNSPLHF. In nucleotide form, the sequence is TGTGCCAGCAGCGTTCCCCTCTCACAGGGGGCTCCCTATAATTCACCCCTCCACTTT. The V and J genes are TRBV9 and TRBJ1-6, with 9 middle bases fitting TRBD1. The V end gives up 2 bases and the J end 2 bases, leaving 11 bases in the junction not matched to a gene. From its cysteine to its phenylalanine, the CDR3 spans 19 amino acids. The sequence is cut down to CDR3 DNA, 57 bases in frame from base 1. From the germline V gene, CDR1 is SGDLS and CDR2 is YYNGEE.